The rows below give T cell receptor beta chains drawn from one sample of a study of Ad26.COV2.S vaccination and SARS-CoV-2 variants. Profiling relied on immunoSEQ multiplex PCR, and the TCRdb table lists in-frame clones only, not all of them. The sample records more than 150,000 clones, roughly 85% being singletons. The material was peripheral blood, obtained after recovery from COVID-19. The source is a human donor who had recovered from COVID-19. Both conserved end residues are part of each CDR3. Fields, in order: J gene, V gene, CDR3 length, CDR3 protein.

j_gene: TRBJ2-7
v_gene: TRBV5-1
len: 16
CDR3aa: CASSLAQTGGAYEQYF

j_gene: TRBJ1-5
v_gene: TRBV28
len: 11
CDR3aa: CASSWPQPQHF

j_gene: TRBJ1-5
v_gene: TRBV5-6
len: 13
CDR3aa: CASSLGSGEPQHF

j_gene: TRBJ2-2
v_gene: TRBV7-8
len: 15
CDR3aa: CASSLVAGEDGELFF

j_gene: TRBJ2-1
v_gene: TRBV5-4
len: 16
CDR3aa: CASRLLSGGFPNEQFF

j_gene: TRBJ2-2
v_gene: TRBV5-4
len: 17
CDR3aa: CASSPRGGGYNTGELFF

j_gene: TRBJ2-7
v_gene: TRBV5-5
len: 14
CDR3aa: CASSIRQGMYEQYF

j_gene: TRBJ2-5
v_gene: TRBV29-1
len: 16
CDR3aa: CSVRPVAGLHQETQYF

j_gene: TRBJ1-3
v_gene: TRBV27
len: 17
CDR3aa: CASSPNRGHSSGNTIYF

j_gene: TRBJ2-3
v_gene: TRBV11-3
len: 15
CDR3aa: CASSPGAGLTDTQYF

j_gene: TRBJ2-1
v_gene: TRBV15
len: 18
CDR3aa: CATSRGTTGGFAPKEQFF

j_gene: TRBJ2-7
v_gene: TRBV4-2
len: 16
CDR3aa: CASSQEASGISYEQYF

j_gene: TRBJ1-6
v_gene: TRBV19
len: 13
CDR3aa: CASSTPPGSPLHF

j_gene: TRBJ1-5
v_gene: TRBV6-5
len: 15
CDR3aa: CASSYSQYSNQPQHF

j_gene: TRBJ2-1
v_gene: TRBV7-2
len: 17
CDR3aa: CASSLFKAGSLLDEQFF

j_gene: TRBJ2-7
v_gene: TRBV7-9
len: 15
CDR3aa: CASSSAGQGVYEQYF

j_gene: TRBJ1-2
v_gene: TRBV7-3
len: 13
CDR3aa: CASSPDKNYGYTF

j_gene: TRBJ1-5
v_gene: TRBV2
len: 14
CDR3aa: CASCYRGRNQPQHF

j_gene: TRBJ2-6
v_gene: TRBV5-1
len: 17
CDR3aa: CASSLMGRSSGANVLTF

j_gene: TRBJ2-5
v_gene: TRBV5-4
len: 14
CDR3aa: CASSQAGAQETQYF

j_gene: TRBJ1-2
v_gene: TRBV19
len: 13
CDR3aa: CASSPTGSVDYTF

j_gene: TRBJ2-7
v_gene: TRBV27
len: 13
CDR3aa: CASSFATMGEQYF

j_gene: TRBJ2-1
v_gene: TRBV5-8
len: 11
CDR3aa: CASFSGGEQFF

j_gene: TRBJ1-6
v_gene: TRBV6-1
len: 14
CDR3aa: CASSEFSGNSPLHF

j_gene: TRBJ1-3
v_gene: TRBV3-1/TRBV3-2
len: 14
CDR3aa: CASSYDVGRDTIYF

j_gene: TRBJ2-5
v_gene: TRBV7-8
len: 14
CDR3aa: CASSLSSFEETQYF

j_gene: TRBJ2-1
v_gene: TRBV5-1
len: 14
CDR3aa: CASSPGGAGNEQFF

j_gene: TRBJ2-3
v_gene: TRBV6-5
len: 15
CDR3aa: CASRFRGGKADTQYF

j_gene: TRBJ1-5
v_gene: TRBV7-2
len: 16
CDR3aa: CASSLVGSGVDQPQHF

j_gene: TRBJ2-3
v_gene: TRBV18
len: 17
CDR3aa: CASSPPGLARGADTQYF

j_gene: TRBJ1-5
v_gene: TRBV2
len: 16
CDR3aa: CASTKKGAYSNQPQHF

j_gene: TRBJ2-7
v_gene: TRBV20-1
len: 11
CDR3aa: CSATRLYEQYF

j_gene: TRBJ2-5
v_gene: TRBV7-9
len: 15
CDR3aa: CASSPHGGGLETQYF

j_gene: TRBJ1-6
v_gene: TRBV10-3
len: 14
CDR3aa: CAISEDRVNSPLHF

j_gene: TRBJ2-3
v_gene: TRBV5-1
len: 16
CDR3aa: CASSFWADGGSDTQYF

j_gene: TRBJ2-3
v_gene: TRBV4-2
len: 17
CDR3aa: CASSQTSTSGGTDTQYF

j_gene: TRBJ2-1
v_gene: TRBV9
len: 16
CDR3aa: CASSPISGSSYNEQFF

j_gene: TRBJ1-5
v_gene: TRBV6-4
len: 15
CDR3aa: CASKRSANSNQPQHF

j_gene: TRBJ2-6
v_gene: TRBV28
len: 18
CDR3aa: CASIPREGHFSGANVLTF

j_gene: TRBJ1-2
v_gene: TRBV3-1/TRBV3-2
len: 17
CDR3aa: CASSQDLWSLTYYGYTF

j_gene: TRBJ1-5
v_gene: TRBV7-9
len: 11
CDR3aa: CASSSRQPQHF

j_gene: TRBJ2-3
v_gene: TRBV9
len: 16
CDR3aa: CASSGLAGGRTDTQYF

j_gene: TRBJ2-5
v_gene: TRBV25-1
len: 13
CDR3aa: CASSEFGLETQYF

j_gene: TRBJ1-2
v_gene: TRBV7-9
len: 13
CDR3aa: CASSGGTGGGYTF

j_gene: TRBJ1-4
v_gene: TRBV7-3
len: 14
CDR3aa: CASSSGGSGEKLFF

j_gene: TRBJ2-7
v_gene: TRBV4-1
len: 15
CDR3aa: CASSPKGASSYEQYF

j_gene: TRBJ1-1
v_gene: TRBV10-3
len: 14
CDR3aa: CAISERGLNTEAFF

j_gene: TRBJ1-2
v_gene: TRBV5-4
len: 14
CDR3aa: CASSLGNSRYGYTF

j_gene: TRBJ1-1
v_gene: TRBV5-6
len: 16
CDR3aa: CASSLFGGGDITEAFF